A selection of T cell receptor beta chains follows, all from one sample in a study of graft-versus-host responses after intestinal transplantation. Clones were sequenced by immunoSEQ multiplex PCR, and TCRdb holds only the in-frame ones, with some missing. The table has about 22,000 clones, roughly 79% seen once. The sample consisted of ileum tissue, taken 12 days after intestinal transplant. These TCRs come from a human patient who received an intestinal transplant, so some T cells may come from the graft donor. The CDR3 runs from the conserved cysteine through the conserved F or W. The listing skips clone size in some rows; elsewhere it reads once, few, many or a size class.

clone_size j_call v_call cdr3_aa
. TRBJ1-6 TRBV6-1 CASSGGGVSYNSPLHF
. TRBJ2-1 TRBV9 CASSVELAGGEQFF
. TRBJ2-2 TRBV11-2 CASSLDIAGGSGELFF
. TRBJ1-5 TRBV4-2 CASSQDVKGDQPQHF
. TRBJ1-1 TRBV13 CASSPSPGQGAAFF
. TRBJ2-5 TRBV13 CASGRGASLETQYF
. TRBJ1-1 TRBV29-1 CSVVGHLNTEAFF
. TRBJ2-7 TRBV2 CASSARLLLAYEQYF
. TRBJ2-5 TRBV9 CASSWGGGVQETQYF
once TRBJ2-3 TRBV11-2 CASSLSGRSTDTQYF
once TRBJ2-7 TRBV27 CASSLDPRAEQYF
. TRBJ2-2 TRBV6-5 CASSYRGLTGELFF
. TRBJ2-7 TRBV4-1 CASSQVRGEQYF
. TRBJ2-3 TRBV6-6 CASRPASGTDTQYF
once TRBJ1-4 TRBV28 CASRNQGQSNEKLFF
. TRBJ2-4 TRBV2 CASNQGAAKNIQYF
few TRBJ2-5 TRBV6-6 CASSSSGQGETQYF
. TRBJ2-1 TRBV4-2 CASSQDRGTSWANEQFF
. TRBJ1-1 TRBV6-6 CASSATGPNTEAFF
. TRBJ2-3 TRBV27 CASSLLAGGTTDTQYF
. TRBJ1-4 TRBV5-5 CASIRTGSRYEKLFF
once TRBJ2-1 TRBV9 CASSVADYGGQFF
. TRBJ1-1 TRBV5-4 CASSPRPSTEAFF
. TRBJ2-5 TRBV2 CASSEALGTGVVRQETQYF
. TRBJ1-5 TRBV7-6 CASSLETGDFDQPQHF
few TRBJ2-3 TRBV16 CASQESTSDTQYF
. TRBJ2-7 TRBV13 CASSTDRRQSPYEQYF
. TRBJ1-2 TRBV5-1 CASRTAGAYGYTF
. TRBJ2-4 TRBV6-1 CASSAGGTAKNIQYF
. TRBJ2-4 TRBV19 CASSTGQGQNIQYF
. TRBJ2-1 TRBV11-3 CASSQPRTSRDSLDNEQFF
. TRBJ2-1 TRBV20-1 CSRGGRNEQFF
. TRBJ1-2 TRBV15 CATSRGEGAGGYTF
. TRBJ2-7 TRBV11-2 CASSSRLAGGYEQYF
once TRBJ2-6 TRBV2 CASRQGAGANVLTF
. TRBJ2-7 TRBV21-1 CAEPRGPAGTSGVCSYEQYF
medium-sized TRBJ1-2 TRBV29-1 CSVETEYGYTF